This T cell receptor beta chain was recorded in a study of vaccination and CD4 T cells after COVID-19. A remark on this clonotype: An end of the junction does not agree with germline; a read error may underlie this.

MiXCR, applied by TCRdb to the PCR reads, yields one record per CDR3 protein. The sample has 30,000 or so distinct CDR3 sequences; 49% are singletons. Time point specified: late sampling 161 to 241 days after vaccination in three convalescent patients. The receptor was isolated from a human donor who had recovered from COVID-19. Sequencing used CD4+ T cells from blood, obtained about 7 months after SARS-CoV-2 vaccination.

Here the CDR3 reads CAGSSGLAGGNKFF. As DNA, the CDR3 is TGTGCCGGCAGCTCAGGACTAGCGGGAGGGAATAAGTTCTTC. This chain connects TRBV7-2 to TRBJ2-1; 15 bases are shared with TRBD2. CDR1 and CDR2 (germline): SGHTA, FQGNSA. The CDR3 has 14 amino acids. Filled out from reference TRBV7-2 and TRBJ2-1, the complete variable domain reads GAGVSQSPSNKVTEKGKDVELRCDPISGHTALYWYRQSLGQGLEFLIYFQGNSAPDKSGLPSDRFSAERTGGSVSTLTIQRTQQEDSAVYLCAGSSGLAGGNKFFGPGTRLTVL.